The T cell receptor (beta chain) under discussion was sequenced for a study of shared clonotypes between healthy human individuals. Repertoires were generated with immunoSEQ multiplex PCR, while TCRdb's copy carries only in-frame clones and drops some. The sample contains 500,000 to 550,000 clones, 90% to 97% of which appear only once. Findings and caveats of the study: Rarefaction showed that sequencing of sorted subsets was incomplete (despite large depth).

Worth noting for this clone: The antigen remains undetermined.

The receptor comes from a young woman in good health. Input material: naive CD4+ T cells sorted from blood. As to subset: CD45RA+ positively selected.

The chain's CDR3 is CASSDESSYNEQFF. In DNA, the CDR3 is TGTGCCAGCTCGGACGAGAGCTCCTACAATGAGCAGTTCTTC. The genes are TRBV18 and TRBJ2-1; D gene ambiguous. CDR1 and CDR2 from the germline V gene are KGHSH and LQKENI. This CDR3 is 14 amino acids long. Trimming left V 6 bases short and J 0 bases short, with 9 bases between.